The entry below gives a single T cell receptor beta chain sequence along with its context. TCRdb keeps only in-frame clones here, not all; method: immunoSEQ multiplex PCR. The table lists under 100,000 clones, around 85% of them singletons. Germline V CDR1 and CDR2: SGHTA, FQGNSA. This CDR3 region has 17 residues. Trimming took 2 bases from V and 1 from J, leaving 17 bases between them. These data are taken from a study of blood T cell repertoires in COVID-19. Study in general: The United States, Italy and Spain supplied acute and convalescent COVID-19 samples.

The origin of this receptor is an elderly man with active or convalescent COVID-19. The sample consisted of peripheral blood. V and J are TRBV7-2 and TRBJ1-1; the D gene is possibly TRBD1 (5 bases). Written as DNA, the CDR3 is TGTGCCAGCAGCTTAATAGATACCAGGGCCAGGAACACTGAAGCTTTCTTT. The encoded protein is CASSLIDTRARNTEAFF.